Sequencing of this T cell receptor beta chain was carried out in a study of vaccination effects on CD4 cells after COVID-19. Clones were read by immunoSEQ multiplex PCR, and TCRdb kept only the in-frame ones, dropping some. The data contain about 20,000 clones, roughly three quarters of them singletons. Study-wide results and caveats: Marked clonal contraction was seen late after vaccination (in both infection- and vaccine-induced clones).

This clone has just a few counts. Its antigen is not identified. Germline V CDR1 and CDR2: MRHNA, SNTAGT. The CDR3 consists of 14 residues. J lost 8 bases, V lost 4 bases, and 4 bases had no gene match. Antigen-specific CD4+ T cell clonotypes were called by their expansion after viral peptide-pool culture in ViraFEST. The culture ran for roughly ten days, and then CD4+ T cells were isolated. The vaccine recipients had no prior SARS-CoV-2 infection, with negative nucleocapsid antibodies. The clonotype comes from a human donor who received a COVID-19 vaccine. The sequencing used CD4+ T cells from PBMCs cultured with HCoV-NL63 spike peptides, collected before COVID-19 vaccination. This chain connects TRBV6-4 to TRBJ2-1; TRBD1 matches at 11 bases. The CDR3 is CASSAGTGGDEQFF. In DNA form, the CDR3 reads TGTGCCAGCAGTGCCGGGACAGGGGGGGATGAGCAGTTCTTC.